This T cell receptor (beta chain) was sequenced during a study of blood T cell repertoires in COVID-19. Measured with immunoSEQ multiplex PCR; TCRdb has only the in-frame clones, and not every one. Among 95,000 to 150,000 clones listed, around 77% were seen once. Sequencing was carried out using peripheral blood. This sequence originates from a man aged 55-75 years with active or convalescent COVID-19.

In DNA, the CDR3 is TGTGCCAGCAGCTTAAATAGGGGCGCTGAAGCTTTCTTT. Encoded protein: CASSLNRGAEAFF. The chain recombines TRBV7-8 with TRBJ1-1, with D possibly matching TRBD1 (5 bases). This CDR3 has 13 amino acids. From germline, CDR1 is SGHVS and CDR2 FQNEAQ. V lost 2 bases, J lost 6 bases, and 10 bases lay in between.